The clone carrying this TCR beta chain showed up many times. What it recognizes is unknown. This CDR3 spans 13 amino acids. Per germline, CDR1 SEHNR and CDR2 FQNEAQ (reference sequence). Trimming cost V 3 bases and J 4 bases, with 7 bases left between them. The data were taken from a study of molecular identifiers for immune sequencing clone quantification. Notes on the study in general: Clones that exceeded 20 RNA copies held over 98% of effector molecules, yet under 1% in naive cells.

TCRdb passed the PCR reads through MiXCR, listing each CDR3 protein once. This table holds 490,000 or so distinct CDR3 sequences, 25% found once. Sequencing was performed on naive CD8+ T cells from blood, with Jurkat cell RNA spiked in. Described subset: FACS-sorted CD8+CD4-CCR7+CD45RA+ naive T cells. The genes are TRBV7-9 and TRBJ2-1; no reliable D call. The clonotype originates from a human donor in good health. Some libraries in this study had Jurkat cell RNA spiked in. The chain's CDR3 is CASSLVLYNEQFF. In DNA, the CDR3 is TGTGCCAGCAGCTTGGTCCTGTACAATGAGCAGTTCTTC.